Listed here are 16 T cell receptor beta chains from one sample, sequenced in a study of blood T cell repertoires in COVID-19. TCRdb keeps only in-frame clones here, not all; method: immunoSEQ multiplex PCR. The profile covers 90,000 to 110,000 clones, with over 60% appearing a single time and about 4.1% taken by the ten largest. The specimen was peripheral blood. Source of these receptors: a human donor in a cohort sampled during active or convalescent COVID-19.

The genes are TRBV7-9 and TRBJ2-5; TRBD1 aligns across 8 bases. The CDR3 consists of 13 residues. Germline V gene sequence: CDR1 SEHNR, CDR2 FQNEAQ (reference sequence). The ends lost 5 bases at V and 5 bases at J; junction bases unmatched: 4. CDR3 in amino acids: CASSPDRVETQYF. The CDR3 DNA reads TGTGCCAGCAGCCCGGACAGGGTTGAGACCCAGTACTTC.

This chain connects TRBV9 to TRBJ2-2, with 12 nucleotides matching TRBD2. Germline CDR1 SGDLS, CDR2 YYNGEE. This CDR3 is built from 18 residues. Unmatched junction bases numbered 11, after V lost 4 bases and J lost 4 bases. CDR3 sequence reads: CASSPASGRALGTGELFF. CDR3 nucleotides: TGTGCCAGCAGCCCGGCTAGCGGGAGGGCCTTGGGCACCGGGGAGCTGTTTTTT.

The V call is TRBV9, the J call TRBJ2-3; 9 bases fit TRBD2. The CDR3 is 20 residues long. V gave up 2 bases and J gave up 0 bases; unmatched junction bases: 16. Germline CDR1 SGDLS, CDR2 YYNGEE. CDR3 sequence (DNA): TGTGCCAGCAGCGTTCGTGGGGACGGGAGCGGGGGGCGAAGCACAGATACGCAGTATTTT. This codes for CASSVRGDGSGGRSTDTQYF.

V usage is TRBV25-1 and J usage is TRBJ1-1, with a possible D match to TRBD1 (6 bases). V lost 5 bases and J 2 bases, leaving 21 bases between the germline ends. This CDR3 has 17 residues. In germline, CDR1 is MGHDK, CDR2 SYGVNS. CDR3 region: CASSKSLGGLGNTEAFF. The CDR3 nucleotides are TGTGCCAGCAGTAAATCCCTCGGGGGGCTGGGAAACACTGAAGCTTTCTTT.

The chain has TRBV2 and TRBJ2-5, with D tentatively TRBD1 (5 bases). The CDR3 sequence is 13 residues long. V was trimmed by 6 bases and J by 4 bases, leaving 12 bases between them. Germline CDR1 and CDR2: SNHLY and FYNNEI. The CDR3 spells CASSGHNTETQYF. The CDR3 DNA is TGTGCCAGCAGCGGACACAACACAGAGACCCAGTACTTC.

This chain's CDR3 is CASSSRNYGYTF. The DNA for the CDR3 is TGTGCCAGCAGCTCCCGTAACTATGGCTACACCTTC. The chain recombines TRBV5-6 with TRBJ1-2; D gene ambiguous. The length of the CDR3 is 12 residues. V lost 3 bases and J 1 base, leaving 4 bases between the germline ends. CDR1 SGHDT and CDR2 YYEEEE come from the germline V gene.

V and J are TRBV27 and TRBJ1-6; 12 bases are a match to TRBD1. J gave up 5 bases and V 4 bases, and 6 bases lay outside the gene matches. Germline values: CDR1 MNHEY, CDR2 SMNVEV (reference sequence). The CDR3 spans 17 residues. This CDR3 is CASSSGDRGLHNSPLHF. The CDR3 nucleotides are TGTGCCAGCAGTTCCGGGGACAGGGGGCTTCATAATTCACCCCTCCACTTT.

This chain links TRBV19 with TRBJ1-6; 7 nucleotides agree with TRBD1. Germline trimming cut 8 bases from V and 10 bases from J; bases unmatched to any gene: 11. This CDR3 has 14 residues. CDR1 and CDR2 (germline): LNHDA, SQIVND (reference sequence). DNA of the CDR3: TGTGCCAGTCCCGACCGGGACAGCAAGTCACCCCTCCACTTT. This translates into CASPDRDSKSPLHF.

The chain carries TRBV9 and TRBJ1-2; D might be TRBD1 (5 bases). The CDR3 sequence is 14 residues long. Deletions cut 1 base from V and 3 bases from J, with 10 bases between. The germline gives CDR1 SGDLS, CDR2 YYNGEE. CDR3 nucleotide sequence: TGTGCCAGCAGCGTATCGGGAGGGGACTATGGCTACACCTTC. Translation gives CASSVSGGDYGYTF.

This sequence joins TRBV6-1 and TRBJ1-1; D gene ambiguous. The germline V and J ends were trimmed by 3 bases and 7 bases, with 12 bases remaining between them. The CDR3 is 13 amino acids. The germline CDR1 and CDR2 sequences are MNHNS and SASEGT. Here the CDR3 reads CASSEIGAVEAFF. CDR3 DNA sequence: TGTGCCAGCAGTGAGATTGGAGCCGTTGAAGCTTTCTTT.

The J gene is TRBJ1-2, the V gene TRBV19; maybe TRBD1 (5 bases). The CDR3 contains 15 residues. The V gene lost 4 bases and the J gene lost 0 bases, with 12 bases spanning the gap. The germline V gene has CDR1 LNHDA and CDR2 SQIVND (reference sequence). CDR3 region: CASSKTREANYGYTF. CDR3 bases: TGTGCCAGTAGTAAGACCAGGGAAGCTAACTATGGCTACACCTTC.

The chain carries TRBV27 and TRBJ2-5; TRBD2 aligns across 11 bases. The J segment lost 7 bases and the V segment lost 9 bases, leaving 10 bases of the junction unmatched. Germline V gene lookup returns CDR1 MNHEY and CDR2 SMNVEV (reference sequence). The CDR3 covers 14 residues. The CDR3 DNA is TGTGCCAGTAGCGGGACTAGCGGACCGGGGACCCAGTACTTC. The encoded protein is CASSGTSGPGTQYF.

This chain links TRBV4-1 with TRBJ2-7, with TRBD2 matching over 7 bases. The germline CDR1 and CDR2 sequences are MGHRA and YSYEKL. V lost 3 bases, J lost 5 bases, and 16 bases stayed unmatched. This CDR3 has 17 amino acids. The CDR3 sequence is CASSHRWRGSALDEQYF. The CDR3 DNA reads TGCGCCAGCAGCCATCGGTGGCGCGGGAGTGCGTTAGACGAGCAGTACTTC.

This clone occurred a few times. The chain has TRBV2 and TRBJ2-7; a weak D match, TRBD1 (5 bases). There are 15 residues in the CDR3. CDR1 and CDR2 from the germline V gene are SNHLY and FYNNEI. V lost 4 bases, J lost 3 bases, and 16 bases lay in between. CDR3 in DNA: TGTGCCAGCAGTGGGGGCAGGGTAATAGGCTACGAGCAGTACTTC. It is translated as CASSGGRVIGYEQYF.

V and J are TRBV28 and TRBJ2-4; D is uncertain. Trimming pared 6 bases from V and 4 bases from J, leaving 16 bases between. This CDR3 spans 15 amino acids. Germline V gene data show CDR1 as MDHEN and CDR2 as SYDVKM. CDR3 bases: TGTGCCAGCAGCAAAAGTTGGCTAGAAAAAAACATTCAGTACTTC. Amino acids: CASSKSWLEKNIQYF.

V and J are TRBV2 and TRBJ1-2; no clear D gene. The CDR3 contains 12 residues. From germline, CDR1 is SNHLY and CDR2 FYNNEI. V dropped 11 bases and J dropped 2 bases, with 12 bases sitting between them. The CDR3 nucleotides are TGTGCCGGATTGTTGAGGAACTATGGCTACACCTTC. It yields the protein CAGLLRNYGYTF. Filled out from reference TRBV2 and TRBJ1-2, the complete variable domain reads EPEVTQTPSHQVTQMGQEVILRCVPISNHLYFYWYRQILGQKVEFLVSFYNNEISEKSEIFDDQFSVERPDGSNFTLKIRSTKLEDSAMYFCAGLLRNYGYTFGSGTRLTVV.